The 24 T cell receptor beta chains in this list originate from one sample, sequenced in a study of TIL therapy for anti-PD-1-resistant metastatic lung cancer. Described time point: pre-treatment sample, taken before nivolumab and TIL therapy. Most excised metastases sampled were pleural nodules or supraclavicular lymph nodes. This was the immunoSEQ v3 assay. Profiled with immunoSEQ multiplex PCR; TCRdb holds only in-frame clones, not every one. The sample records over 20,000 clones, just under 75% being singletons. The input for sequencing was tumor tissue, taken at baseline. Receptor source: a person aged 25 to 80 with non-small cell lung cancer.

For the CDR3, the DNA is TGCGCCAGCAGCCGTAAGCGGTTAGCGGGGCGGGGACAGGGAGAAAATGAGGATGGCTACACCTTC. This translates into CASSRKRLAGRGQGENEDGYTF. This sequence joins TRBV4-3 and TRBJ1-2; 9 positions match TRBD1. V lost 4 bases, J lost 6 bases, and 30 bases stayed unmatched. Germline CDR1 reads LGHNA; CDR2 reads YSLEER. This CDR3 region has 22 residues.

CDR3 sequence: CASSLVPAGGQSTDTQYF. For the CDR3, the DNA is TGTGCCAGCAGCTTAGTTCCAGCGGGGGGCCAGAGCACAGATACGCAGTATTTT. The chain couples TRBV7-6 to TRBJ2-3; 9 positions agree with TRBD2. Germline V gene lookup returns CDR1 SGHVS and CDR2 FNYEAQ. This CDR3 has 18 amino acids. V lost 1 base and J lost 0; bases outside the gene matches: 8.

The chain is built from TRBV5-3 and TRBJ2-7; 7 bases are shared with TRBD2. TRBV5-3 is known as an ORF, though its function is uncertain. CDR3 size: 19 residues. Trimming took 7 bases from V and 0 from J; bases not matched to a gene: 22. The CDR3 here is CARASPRGGLTYGSYEQYF. DNA of the CDR3: TGTGCCAGAGCTTCCCCGCGGGGAGGGTTAACTTATGGCTCCTACGAGCAGTACTTC.

The chain combines TRBV5-1 with TRBJ1-1; D is possibly TRBD1 (5 bases). The CDR3 sequence is 15 residues long. The ends were cut back, 0 bases at V and 5 bases at J, with 14 bases in the middle. Looked up from germline, CDR1 is SGHRS and CDR2 is YFSETQ. CDR3: CASSLAASRGTEAFF. CDR3 coding DNA: TGCGCCAGCAGCTTGGCCGCCAGCCGGGGGACTGAAGCTTTCTTT.

The genes are TRBV5-8 and TRBJ2-3, with D possibly being TRBD1 or TRBD2 (6 bases each). This CDR3 has 15 residues. Trimming left V 4 bases short and J 5 bases short, with 17 bases between. The germline CDR1 and CDR2 sequences are SGHTS and YDEGEE. The CDR3: CASSLGGPGQDTQYF. DNA of the CDR3: TGTGCCAGCAGCCTTGGGGGGCCAGGACAAGATACGCAGTATTTT.

The J gene is TRBJ2-1, the V gene TRBV4-2, with D possibly TRBD1 on 5 matching bases. The CDR3 runs 14 residues. The V and J ends lost 4 bases and 4 bases respectively, with 11 bases between them. Germline V gene sequence: CDR1 LGHNA, CDR2 YNFKEQ. CDR3 loop: CASSPSAGYNEQFF. In nucleotides, the CDR3 is TGTGCCAGCAGCCCAAGCGCAGGGTACAATGAGCAGTTCTTC.

This chain joins TRBV7-9 and TRBJ2-7, with no clear D. Germline CDR1 SEHNR, CDR2 FQNEAQ (reference sequence). V lost 1 base, J lost 2 bases, and 15 bases lay in between. The CDR3 is 16 residues long. CDR3 DNA sequence: TGTGCCAGCAGCTTAGAGCACAGTAAGGCGGCCTACGAGCAGTACTTC. Encoded protein: CASSLEHSKAAYEQYF.

This clone was detected only a few times. This rearrangement joins TRBV6-4 to TRBJ2-1; D could derive from TRBD1 or TRBD2 (6 bases each). Germline V CDR1 and CDR2: MRHNA, SNTAGT. The CDR3 has 15 amino acids. Trimming pared 0 bases from V and 2 bases from J, leaving 8 bases between. The CDR3 DNA reads TGTGCCAGCAGTGACTCGAGGGGGGCCTACAATGAGCAGTTCTTC. It translates to CASSDSRGAYNEQFF.

The chain recombines TRBV14 with TRBJ2-5, with TRBD2 as a possible D gene (6 bases). V was clipped by 0 bases and J by 5 bases, with 10 bases between them. In germline, CDR1 is SGHDN, CDR2 FVKESK. The CDR3 runs 14 residues. The CDR3 region is CASSQDPGRETQYF. The CDR3 region has the DNA TGTGCCAGCAGCCAAGATCCGGGGAGGGAGACCCAGTACTTC.

V gene TRBV10-3 combines with J gene TRBJ2-1, with D possibly being TRBD1 (6 bases). CDR3 size: 16 residues. V was cut by 1 base and J by 2 bases, with 12 bases left in between. The germline V gene has CDR1 ENHRY and CDR2 SYGVKD. The chain's CDR3 is CAISEYAEGAYNEQFF. The CDR3 DNA follows: TGTGCCATCAGTGAGTACGCCGAGGGGGCCTACAATGAGCAGTTCTTC.

This rearrangement joins TRBV9 to TRBJ1-2; D is undetermined. Trimming left V 0 bases short and J 5 bases short, with 11 bases between. The CDR3 runs 14 residues. CDR1 and CDR2 (germline): SGDLS, YYNGEE. CDR3 DNA sequence: TGTGCCAGCAGCGTAGAACCGGGGATGTATGGCTACACCTTC. Protein sequence: CASSVEPGMYGYTF.

The chain employs TRBV5-4 and TRBJ1-1; 9 nucleotides line up with TRBD1. This CDR3 has 17 residues. J gave up 5 bases and V 2 bases, and 13 bases lay outside the gene matches. Germline-derived CDR1 and CDR2 are SGHNT and YYREEE (reference sequence). CDR3 bases: TGTGCCAGCAGCTTCACTCCGGGACAGGGAGTAAAGACTGAAGCTTTCTTT. This gives the protein CASSFTPGQGVKTEAFF.

The CDR3 is CASSQDLTSGGLNEQYF. Here the CDR3 DNA reads TGCGCCAGCAGCCAAGATCTGACTAGCGGGGGGCTAAACGAGCAGTACTTC. The genes are TRBV4-3 and TRBJ2-7; 13 nucleotides align to TRBD2. The germline gives CDR1 LGHNA, CDR2 YSLEER. Trimming removed 0 bases from V and 5 bases from J; junction bases left unmatched: 7. The CDR3 is 17 amino acids.

In this sample, this clone turned up a few times. The chain recombines TRBV27 with TRBJ1-2, with 11 bases matching TRBD1. From germline, CDR1 is MNHEY and CDR2 SMNVEV (reference sequence). The CDR3 contains 16 residues. The V and J ends lost 0 bases and 9 bases, in that order; junction bases with no gene match: 9. The CDR3 protein is CASSLSSGQGAGSYTF. CDR3 nucleotides: TGTGCCAGCAGTTTATCGAGTGGACAGGGGGCTGGGAGCTACACCTTC.

The genes are TRBV6-7 and TRBJ2-4; no firm D call. TRBV6-7 is an ORF; its function is uncertain. The V gene lost 6 bases and the J gene lost 1 base, with 13 bases spanning the gap. The CDR3 runs 15 residues. CDR3 loop: CASSPPGHAKNIQYF. The CDR3 DNA is TGTGCCAGCAGCCCTCCCGGCCATGCCAAAAACATTCAGTACTTC.

The V call is TRBV6-4, the J call TRBJ2-1; 13 bases are a match to TRBD2. The CDR3 covers 15 residues. Germline loops: CDR1 MRHNA, CDR2 SNTAGT. The V segment lost 4 bases and the J segment 4 bases; nucleotides outside the gene matches: 1. CDR3 DNA: TGTGCCAGCAGTGGGACTAGCGGGGGATACAATGAGCAGTTCTTC. This encodes CASSGTSGGYNEQFF.

The V and J genes are TRBV27 and TRBJ2-3; 14 bases fit TRBD2. V dropped 6 bases and J dropped 1; count of bases not matched to a gene: 6. CDR3 length equals 17 residues. CDR1 is MNHEY and CDR2 is SMNVEV in the germline V gene (reference sequence). CDR3 coding DNA: TGTGCCAGCAGCGGACTAGCGGGGGGACGTGGCACAGATACGCAGTATTTT. It translates to CASSGLAGGRGTDTQYF.

Within the sample, this clone is medium-sized. The chain carries TRBV7-9 and TRBJ1-5; 8 bases line up with TRBD1. CDR1 and CDR2 (germline): SEHNR, FQNEAQ (reference sequence). The CDR3 is made up of 15 amino acids. V trimming: 5 bases; J trimming: 2 bases; junction bases outside the gene matches: 5. The CDR3 is CASSVETGGNQPQHF. The CDR3 DNA follows: TGTGCCAGCAGCGTCGAGACAGGGGGCAATCAGCCCCAGCATTTT.

This clone occurred a few times. The chain combines TRBV2 with TRBJ1-4; D gene ambiguous. Germline CDR1 and CDR2: SNHLY and FYNNEI. The CDR3 runs to 14 residues. V shed 2 bases and J shed 5 bases, with 9 bases lying between them. CDR3 in amino acids: CASSELNKNEKLFF. DNA of the CDR3: TGTGCCAGCAGTGAATTGAACAAAAATGAAAAACTGTTTTTT.

This clone was detected only a few times. The chain is built from TRBV5-1 and TRBJ2-7; D is tentatively TRBD1 or TRBD2 (5 bases each). This CDR3 contains 15 residues. The germline V and J ends were trimmed by 5 bases and 0 bases, with 15 bases remaining between them. Per the germline V gene, CDR1 is SGHRS and CDR2 is YFSETQ. The CDR3 region is CASSSRGRSSYEQYF. CDR3 coding DNA: TGCGCCAGCAGTTCGAGGGGCCGAAGCTCCTACGAGCAGTACTTC.

The J gene is TRBJ1-2, the V gene TRBV10-1; possibly TRBD1 for D (5 bases). The V gene's germline CDR1 is WNHNN and CDR2 SYGVQD (reference sequence). V gave up 0 bases and J gave up 5 bases, with 10 bases separating them. The CDR3 spans 14 residues. The CDR3 DNA is TGCGCCAGCAGTGAGTCACAGGACCCTTATGGCTACACCTTC. Translated: CASSESQDPYGYTF.

The CDR3 DNA reads TGCGCCAGCAGTGAGACGGCTGTCCACGAGCAGTACTTC. Protein: CASSETAVHEQYF. The chain joins TRBV10-2 to TRBJ2-7; the D is unclear. This CDR3 is 13 amino acids long. V was clipped by 2 bases and J by 5 bases, with 10 bases between them. Germline values: CDR1 WSHSY, CDR2 SAAADI.

This clone appeared a few times. This chain joins TRBV4-1 and TRBJ1-5; no reliable D call. The CDR3 sequence is 14 residues long. Per germline, CDR1 MGHRA and CDR2 YSYEKL. The ends were cut back, 1 base at V and 3 bases at J, with 7 bases in the middle. CDR3 nucleotide sequence: TGCGCCAGCAGCCAAGCGGTCCTCAATCAGCCCCAGCATTTT. Protein product: CASSQAVLNQPQHF.

In DNA form, the CDR3 reads TGTGCCAGCTGTGGGACGGACCGGAGGGAAAAACTGTTTTTT. This sequence encodes CASCGTDRREKLFF. The gene calls are TRBV28 and TRBJ1-4, with D possibly TRBD1 on 5 matching bases. Germline CDR1 MDHEN, CDR2 SYDVKM. The CDR3 extends over 14 amino acids. The germline V and J ends were trimmed by 8 bases and 8 bases, with 18 bases remaining between them.